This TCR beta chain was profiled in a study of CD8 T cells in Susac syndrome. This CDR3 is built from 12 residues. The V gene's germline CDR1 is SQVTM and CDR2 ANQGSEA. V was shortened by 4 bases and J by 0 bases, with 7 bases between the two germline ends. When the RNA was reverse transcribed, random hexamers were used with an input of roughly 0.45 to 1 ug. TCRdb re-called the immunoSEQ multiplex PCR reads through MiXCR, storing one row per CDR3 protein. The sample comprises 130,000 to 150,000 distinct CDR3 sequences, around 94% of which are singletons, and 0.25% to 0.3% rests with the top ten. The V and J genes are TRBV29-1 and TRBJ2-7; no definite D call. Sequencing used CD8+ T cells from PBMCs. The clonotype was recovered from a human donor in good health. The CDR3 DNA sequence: TGCAGCGTTGCCGAGTACTCCTACGAGCAGTACTTC. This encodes CSVAEYSYEQYF.